The present T cell receptor beta chain was sequenced within a study of beta chain features in type 1 diabetes. This clone was picked up a small number of times. As yet, its antigen is unknown. What was sequenced were expressed TCRB transcripts, since all of the isolated RNA had been reverse transcribed. Here immunoSEQ multiplex PCR was the method, and the copy in TCRdb shows in-frame clones only, minus some. The sample holds over 300,000 clones, about a tenth seen once. J lost 1 base, V lost 3 bases, and 7 bases had no gene match. Germline CDR1 reads SGDLS; CDR2 reads YYNGEE. CDR3 length: 15 amino acids. Notes on the study in general: Any HLA effect on TCRB rearrangement was left unresolved by small sub-analyses. Within each of all four CD4+ subsets, Type 1 diabetes patients had TCRB CDR3s that were moderately but significantly shorter.

The sequencing input was central memory CD4+ T cells from blood. The sequence was obtained from a young man with type 1 diabetes. This sequence joins TRBV9 and TRBJ2-7; 7 bases are a match to TRBD1. The CDR3 bases are TGTGCCAGCAGCGACCCGACAGGGTGGTCCTACGAGCAGTACTTC. Translation: CASSDPTGWSYEQYF.